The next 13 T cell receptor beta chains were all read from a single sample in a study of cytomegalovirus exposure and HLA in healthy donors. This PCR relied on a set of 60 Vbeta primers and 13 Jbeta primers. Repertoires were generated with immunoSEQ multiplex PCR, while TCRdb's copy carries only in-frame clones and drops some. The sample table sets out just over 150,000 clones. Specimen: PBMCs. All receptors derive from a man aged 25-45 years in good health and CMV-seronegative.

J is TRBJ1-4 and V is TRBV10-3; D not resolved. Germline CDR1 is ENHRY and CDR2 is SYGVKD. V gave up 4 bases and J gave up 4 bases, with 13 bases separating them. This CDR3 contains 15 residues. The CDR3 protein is CAISGRRGLNEKLFF. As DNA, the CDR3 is TGTGCCATCAGTGGGCGGAGAGGCCTTAATGAAAAACTGTTTTTT.

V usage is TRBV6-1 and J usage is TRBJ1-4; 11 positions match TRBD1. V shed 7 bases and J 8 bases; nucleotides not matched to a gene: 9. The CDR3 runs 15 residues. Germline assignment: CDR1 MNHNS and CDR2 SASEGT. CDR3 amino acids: CASTGTGGEGEKLFF. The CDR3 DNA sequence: TGTGCCAGCACCGGGACAGGGGGTGAAGGGGAAAAACTGTTTTTT.

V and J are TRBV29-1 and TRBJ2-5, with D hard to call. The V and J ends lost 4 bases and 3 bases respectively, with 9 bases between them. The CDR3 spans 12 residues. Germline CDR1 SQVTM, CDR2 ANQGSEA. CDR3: CSVAPSEETQYF. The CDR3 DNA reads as TGCAGCGTTGCTCCCTCCGAAGAGACCCAGTACTTC.

CDR3 region: CASSQEGGKLFF. The CDR3 nucleotides are TGTGCCAGCAGCCAGGAGGGGGGGAAACTGTTTTTT. The J gene is TRBJ1-4, the V gene TRBV7-2; TRBD1 is a possible D gene (6 bases). Deletions cut 5 bases from V and 11 bases from J, with 12 bases between. Germline V gives CDR1 SGHTA, CDR2 FQGNSA. This CDR3 has 12 amino acids.

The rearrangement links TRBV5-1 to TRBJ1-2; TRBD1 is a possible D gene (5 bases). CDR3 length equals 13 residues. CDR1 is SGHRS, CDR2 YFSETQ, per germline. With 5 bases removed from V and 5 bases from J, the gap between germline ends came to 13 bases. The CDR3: CASSSQGEYGYTF. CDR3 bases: TGCGCCAGCAGTAGCCAGGGCGAGTATGGCTACACCTTC. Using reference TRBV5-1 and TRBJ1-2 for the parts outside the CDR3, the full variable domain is KAGVTQTPRYLIKTRGQQVTLSCSPISGHRSVSWYQQTPGQGLQFLFEYFSETQRNKGNFPGRFSGRQFSNSRSEMNVSTLELGDSALYLCASSSQGEYGYTFGSGTRLTVV.

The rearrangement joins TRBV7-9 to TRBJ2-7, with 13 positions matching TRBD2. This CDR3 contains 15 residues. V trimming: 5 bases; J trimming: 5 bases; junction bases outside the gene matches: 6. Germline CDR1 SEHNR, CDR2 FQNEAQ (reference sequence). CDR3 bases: TGTGCCAGCAGCCCTACTAGCGGGAGGGCCAACGAGCAGTACTTC. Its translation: CASSPTSGRANEQYF.

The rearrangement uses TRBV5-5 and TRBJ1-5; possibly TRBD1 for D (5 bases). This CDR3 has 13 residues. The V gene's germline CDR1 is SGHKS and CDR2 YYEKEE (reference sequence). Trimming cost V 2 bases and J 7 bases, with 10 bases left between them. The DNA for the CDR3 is TGTGCCAGCAGCTTTGACAGCACCCAGCCCCAGCATTTT. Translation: CASSFDSTQPQHF. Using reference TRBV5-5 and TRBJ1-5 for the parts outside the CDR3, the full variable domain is DAGVTQSPTHLIKTRGQQVTLRCSPISGHKSVSWYQQVLGQGPQFIFQYYEKEERGRGNFPDRFSARQFPNYSSELNVNALLLGDSALYLCASSFDSTQPQHFGDGTRLSIL.

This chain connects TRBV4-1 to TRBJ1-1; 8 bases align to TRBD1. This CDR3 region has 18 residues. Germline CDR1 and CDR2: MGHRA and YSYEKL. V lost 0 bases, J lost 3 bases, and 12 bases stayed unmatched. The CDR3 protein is CASSQEGVQGAGDTEAFF. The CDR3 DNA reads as TGCGCCAGCAGCCAAGAAGGGGTTCAGGGGGCGGGGGACACTGAAGCTTTCTTT.

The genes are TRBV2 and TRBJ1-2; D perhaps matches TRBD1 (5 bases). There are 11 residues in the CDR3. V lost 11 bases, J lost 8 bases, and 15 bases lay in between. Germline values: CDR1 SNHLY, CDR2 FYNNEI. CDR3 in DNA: TGTGCCCTCGTTGGAGCAGGGGGCTACACCTTC. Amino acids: CALVGAGGYTF.

The CDR3 DNA reads as TGTGCCAGCAGCTTAGGTTGGGGGGGCCCCGGGGAGCTGTTTTTT. Protein sequence: CASSLGWGGPGELFF. V is TRBV7-3 and J is TRBJ2-2; D is possibly TRBD2 (7 bases). This CDR3 is built from 15 residues. V was shortened by 2 bases and J by 6 bases, with 13 bases between the two germline ends. CDR1 SGHTA and CDR2 FQGTGA come from the germline V gene.

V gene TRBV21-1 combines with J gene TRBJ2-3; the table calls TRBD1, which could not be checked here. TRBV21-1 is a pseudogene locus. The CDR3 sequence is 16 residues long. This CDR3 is CASSKRDRVSADTQYF. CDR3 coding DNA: TGTGCCAGCAGCAAAAGGGACAGGGTTTCGGCAGATACGCAGTATTTT.

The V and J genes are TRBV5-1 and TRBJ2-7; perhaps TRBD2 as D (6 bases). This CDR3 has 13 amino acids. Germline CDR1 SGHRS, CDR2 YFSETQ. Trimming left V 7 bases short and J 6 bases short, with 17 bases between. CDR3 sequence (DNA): TGCGCCAGCTCGGAGGGACGGATTGGCGAGCAGTACTTC. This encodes CASSEGRIGEQYF. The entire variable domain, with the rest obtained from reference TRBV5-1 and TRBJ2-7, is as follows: KAGVTQTPRYLIKTRGQQVTLSCSPISGHRSVSWYQQTPGQGLQFLFEYFSETQRNKGNFPGRFSGRQFSNSRSEMNVSTLELGDSALYLCASSEGRIGEQYFGPGTRLTVT.

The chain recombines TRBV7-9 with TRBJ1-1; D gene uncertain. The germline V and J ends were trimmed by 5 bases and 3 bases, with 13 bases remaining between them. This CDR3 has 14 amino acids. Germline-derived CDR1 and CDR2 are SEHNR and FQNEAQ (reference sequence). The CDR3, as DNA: TGTGCCAGCAGCCTGGGAGTTAGGGACACTGAAGCTTTCTTT. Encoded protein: CASSLGVRDTEAFF.